Listed here is a single T cell receptor beta chain. The template for TCR beta VDJ and CDR3 sequence profiling was genomic DNA. TCRdb analysed the reads with MiXCR anew, one entry per CDR3 protein. The sample shows 120,000 or so distinct CDR3 sequences, approximately 36% of them seen only once. Patients chosen for sequencing had shown CD8+CD57+ cell expansion by flow cytometry. This sample was included in a study of CD8+CD57+ T cells in acquired aplastic anemia. The CDR3 has 10 amino acids. Trimming removed 4 bases from V and 10 bases from J, with 4 bases in between. CDR1 is SGHVS, CDR2 FNYEAQ, per germline.

This receptor was identified in a human donor with aplastic anemia. The chain is built from TRBV7-6 and TRBJ1-4, with D hard to call. The sample taken for sequencing was sorted CD4+, CD8+, or CD8+CD57+ T cells (not recorded which) from PBMCs. CDR3 loop: CASSWGKLFF. The CDR3 coding sequence is TGTGCCAGCAGCTGGGGAAAACTGTTTTTT.